These 25 T cell receptor beta chains originate from one sample sequenced in a study of CD8+CD57+ T cells in acquired aplastic anemia. Researchers used genomic DNA as the template to profile TCR beta VDJ and CDR3. TCRdb analysed the reads with MiXCR anew, one entry per CDR3 protein. The data show 400,000 to 450,000 distinct CDR3 sequences, 65% to 80% seen once. The sequencing input was sorted CD4+, CD8+, or CD8+CD57+ T cells (not recorded which) from PBMCs. The receptors here all came from a human donor in good health, serving as a control.

The rearrangement links TRBV30 to TRBJ1-5, with D possibly matching TRBD1 (5 bases). Trimming removed 5 bases from V and 7 bases from J, with 21 bases in between. Looked up from germline, CDR1 is GTSNPN and CDR2 is SVGIG (reference sequence). The CDR3 runs to 15 residues. CDR3 nucleotide sequence: TGTGCCTGGGCCCGACGGGGACGGGTAGGACAGCCCCAGCATTTT. Protein: CAWARRGRVGQPQHF.

A word on this clonotype: A junction end diverges from the germline sequence, so it may reflect a read error. This chain joins TRBV9 and TRBJ1-1; unclear D gene. Germline V gene lookup returns CDR1 SGDLS and CDR2 YYNGEE. The CDR3 sequence is 14 residues long. In DNA form, the CDR3 reads TGTGCCAGCAGCTACTTAGGGCAGCTTGACACAGAAGTCTTT. It translates to CASSYLGQLDTEVF.

CDR3: CASTLGTGGADVLYF. CDR3 DNA sequence: TGTGCCAGCACCCTTGGGACGGGGGGGGCCGACGTCCTGTATTTT. The V and J genes are TRBV7-9 and TRBJ2-3; 8 bases match TRBD2. The CDR3 is 15 residues long. V was pared by 7 bases and J by 14 bases, with 20 bases of the junction left unmatched. The V gene's germline CDR1 is SEHNR and CDR2 FQNEAQ (reference sequence).

The V and J genes are TRBV7-8 and TRBJ2-1; 8 bases are shared with TRBD2. Trimming took 5 bases from V and 16 from J; bases not matched to a gene: 19. This CDR3 comprises 15 residues. From germline, CDR1 is SGHVS and CDR2 FQNEAQ. The CDR3 region is CASSVYGGASHDYFF. The CDR3 bases are TGTGCCAGCAGCGTATACGGGGGGGCGTCCCATGACTACTTCTTC.

The chain joins TRBV7-3 to TRBJ1-2; D is unresolved. The CDR3 is 12 residues long. Trimming left V 8 bases short and J 7 bases short, with 14 bases between. Germline lookup yields CDR1 SGHTA and CDR2 FQGTGA. The CDR3 nucleotides are TGTGCCAGCTGCCCAGAGAGGGCTGGCTACACCTTC. Translation gives CASCPERAGYTF.

On this clonotype itself: The junction shows a germline mismatch at one end, possibly a read error. DNA for the CDR3: TGTGCCAGCAGCTCCCGCGCCTCCTACGGAGAGCAGTTC. This translates into CASSSRASYGEQF. The gene calls are TRBV7-3 and TRBJ2-7; no firm D call. Per the germline V gene, CDR1 is SGHTA and CDR2 is FQGTGA. This CDR3 contains 13 residues.

Points on this clonotype: With a much larger clone just one base away, this may be a read error. The chain has TRBV6-1 and TRBJ1-2; TRBD1 aligns across 9 bases. Germline trimming cut 10 bases from V and 3 bases from J; bases unmatched to any gene: 9. There are 14 residues in the CDR3. The V gene's germline CDR1 is MNHNS and CDR2 SASEGT. The CDR3 here is CANRGTGRDYGYTF. The CDR3 DNA follows: TGTGCCAACAGGGGGACAGGGCGCGACTATGGCTACACCTTC.

The chain recombines TRBV9 with TRBJ2-1; 13 positions match TRBD2. In germline, CDR1 is SGDLS, CDR2 YYNGEE. Unmatched junction bases numbered 4, after V lost 0 bases and J lost 10 bases. The length of the CDR3 is 15 residues. This chain's CDR3 is CASSVELAGGSEQFF. The DNA for the CDR3 is TGTGCCAGCAGCGTAGAACTAGCGGGGGGGTCGGAGCAGTTCTTC.

On this clonotype itself: At one of its ends the junction is not consistent with the germline gene, which may arise from a read error. This chain connects TRBV19 to TRBJ2-6; D may be TRBD1 (6 bases). The CDR3 has 16 residues. Germline CDR1 reads LNHDA; CDR2 reads SQIVND (reference sequence). This CDR3 is CASSIGGRGGSPLLTF. In DNA form, the CDR3 reads TGTGCCAGTAGTATAGGCGGCAGGGGTGGCTCACCCCTCCTCACTTTC.

This chain uses TRBV12-3 or TRBV12-4 with TRBJ1-1, with 9 bases aligning to TRBD1. V trimming: 10 bases; J trimming: 4 bases; junction bases outside the gene matches: 16. This CDR3 has 16 residues. The CDR3 protein is CATFFKVQGAPTEAFF. The CDR3 coding sequence is TGTGCCACGTTCTTTAAGGTACAGGGGGCGCCCACTGAAGCTTTCTTT.

V gene TRBV29-1 combines with J gene TRBJ2-3, with a weak D call TRBD1 (5 bases). Germline assignment: CDR1 SQVTM and CDR2 ANQGSEA. The CDR3 runs 13 residues. V lost 1 base to trimming and J lost 2 bases, with 7 bases between them. CDR3 residues: CSVEGQITDTQYF. DNA for the CDR3: TGCAGCGTTGAAGGACAGATCACAGATACGCAGTATTTT.

This chain uses TRBV10-3 with TRBJ1-5; the D gene is possibly TRBD1 (5 bases). Trimming stripped 10 bases from V and 12 bases from J, with 19 bases between. The germline gives CDR1 ENHRY, CDR2 SYGVKD. The CDR3 spans 12 residues. CDR3 in DNA: TGTGCCAGCACCAGGCCGGGACTGCGCCAGCATTTT. Translation gives CASTRPGLRQHF.

The rearrangement uses TRBV29-1 and TRBJ1-2; D gene ambiguous. The CDR3 contains 13 residues. Trimming cost V 6 bases and J 4 bases, with 15 bases left between them. Germline CDR1 SQVTM, CDR2 ANQGSEA. The CDR3 is CSVSIGPPYGYTF. CDR3 bases: TGCAGCGTGTCCATCGGGCCGCCCTATGGCTACACCTTC.

The chain is built from TRBV14 and TRBJ2-1; perhaps TRBD2 as D (6 bases). CDR1 is SGHDN and CDR2 is FVKESK in the germline V gene. The V end was cut by 1 base, the J end by 0 bases, with 25 bases between. The CDR3 extends over 21 amino acids. For the CDR3, the DNA is TGTGCCAGCAGCCAAGGAGCTCATCTAGCGAAGTCCCCCGACTCCTACAATGAGCAGTTCTTC. Its protein product is CASSQGAHLAKSPDSYNEQFF.

This sequence joins TRBV7-2 and TRBJ1-6; a weak D match, TRBD1 (5 bases). Germline CDR1 and CDR2: SGHTA and FQGNSA. This CDR3 is built from 15 residues. V lost 6 bases and J 19 bases, leaving 28 bases between the germline ends. As DNA, the CDR3 is TGTGCCAGCAGGACTAGCGGGGCGGCACCTTACGACCAGCACTTT. Protein sequence: CASRTSGAAPYDQHF.

This clonotype was observed at least ten times. In DNA form, the CDR3 reads TGCAGTGCTAGAGAAGGGAATCTAGCCAAAAACATTCAGTACTTC. Protein sequence: CSAREGNLAKNIQYF. The rearrangement links TRBV20-1 to TRBJ2-4; D remains ambiguous. The length of the CDR3 is 15 residues. Germline V gene sequence: CDR1 DFQATT, CDR2 SNEGSKA (reference sequence). Trimming removed 0 bases at V and 0 bases at J, with 9 bases between.

This clonotype was picked up many times. J is TRBJ2-3 and V is TRBV7-6; possibly TRBD2 for D (6 bases). This CDR3 spans 15 amino acids. Germline assignment: CDR1 SGHVS and CDR2 FNYEAQ. Trimming removed 3 bases from V and 5 bases from J, with 15 bases in between. The CDR3 here is CASSFSPGEVDTQYF. The CDR3 coding sequence is TGTGCCAGCAGCTTCTCTCCGGGGGAAGTAGATACGCAGTATTTT.

The CDR3 here is CSAGGAGRGSSTDTQYF. As DNA, the CDR3 is TGCAGTGCTGGAGGGGCGGGCAGGGGCTCTAGCACAGATACGCAGTATTTT. J is TRBJ2-3 and V is TRBV20-1; either TRBD1 or TRBD2 may supply D (6 bases each). V shed 5 bases and J shed 0 bases, with 21 bases lying between them. This CDR3 has 17 amino acids. The V gene's germline CDR1 is DFQATT and CDR2 SNEGSKA (reference sequence).

Worth noting for this clonotype: Without the conserved terminal phenylalanine or tryptophan, this CDR3 likely stems from a read error. It is unclear where the CDR3 begins or ends on the DNA, so no DNA is shown, and the CDR3 is as TCRdb lists it. The CDR3 is CASRTETNYGHTFGS. V and J are TRBV2 and TRBJ1-2. The CDR3 comprises 15 residues, both ends counted. Germline V gene data show CDR1 as SNHLY and CDR2 as FYNNEI.

The rearrangement uses TRBV14 and TRBJ2-7; possibly TRBD2 for D (7 bases). Trimming left V 4 bases short and J 3 bases short, with 16 bases between. From germline, CDR1 is SGHDN and CDR2 FVKESK. This CDR3 has 15 residues. The CDR3 sequence: CASSLGDGGLYEQYF. CDR3 sequence (DNA): TGTGCCAGCAGCCTAGGGGACGGGGGGCTCTACGAGCAGTACTTC.

Points on this clonotype: A read error may explain this, as a much larger clone is one base away. The final CDR3 position lacks the conserved phenylalanine or tryptophan, pointing to a likely read error. The chain combines TRBV4-2 with TRBJ1-1, with unresolved D. The germline V gene has CDR1 LGHNA and CDR2 YNFKEQ. With 3 bases removed from V and 3 bases from J, the gap between germline ends came to 11 bases. The CDR3 length is 14 residues. The CDR3 nucleotides read TGTGCCAGCAGCCATCCGGGCCCGGACACTGAAGCTTTCCTT. Its protein product is CASSHPGPDTEAFL.

J is TRBJ2-5 and V is TRBV7-2; D is perhaps TRBD2 (7 bases). Germline V gene data show CDR1 as SGHTA and CDR2 as FQGNSA. This CDR3 has 15 residues. V was trimmed by 0 bases and J by 9 bases, leaving 17 bases between them. CDR3 region: CASSLAGGQRQPQYF. The CDR3 DNA reads as TGTGCCAGCAGCTTAGCGGGGGGGCAACGGCAGCCCCAGTACTTC.

The chain combines TRBV7-3 with TRBJ1-6; perhaps TRBD1 as D (5 bases). Trimming stripped 5 bases from V and 16 bases from J, with 27 bases between. The CDR3 loop spans 16 amino acids. CDR1 SGHTA and CDR2 FQGTGA come from the germline V gene. In DNA form, the CDR3 reads TGTGCCAGCAGCCGGCAGGGTGGTATCACCGGGGAGCTGCTCCACTTT. Translated, it gives CASSRQGGITGELLHF. Filled out from reference TRBV7-3 and TRBJ1-6, the complete variable domain reads GAGVSQTPSNKVTEKGKYVELRCDPISGHTALYWYRQSLGQGPEFLIYFQGTGAADDSGLPNDRFFAVRPEGSVSTLKIQRTERGDSAVYLCASSRQGGITGELLHFGNGTRLTVT.

This clonotype showed up just a few times. CDR3 DNA sequence: TGTGCCAGCAGCTTACAGGGAGGGCAAGAGACCCAGTACTTC. Its translation: CASSLQGGQETQYF. The chain links TRBV7-8 to TRBJ2-5; 7 bases are a match to TRBD2. The V gene's germline CDR1 is SGHVS and CDR2 FQNEAQ. The V and J ends lost 2 bases and 2 bases, in that order; junction bases with no gene match: 2. This CDR3 is built from 14 residues.

The sample holds one count of this clonotype. The genes are TRBV7-9 and TRBJ2-5; 9 bases are shared with TRBD1. The germline gives CDR1 SEHNR, CDR2 FQNEAQ (reference sequence). The CDR3 is made up of 14 amino acids. The V gene end was trimmed by 4 bases and the J gene end by 8 bases; junction bases not matched to a gene: 8. CDR3 nucleotides: TGTGCCAGCAGCTCAACCGGGACAGGGAAAACCCAGTACTTC. As protein: CASSSTGTGKTQYF.